This is a list of T cell receptor beta chains from one sample in a study of blood T cell repertoires in COVID-19. Repertoires were generated with immunoSEQ multiplex PCR, while TCRdb's copy carries only in-frame clones and drops some. Here the sample spans 50,000 to 70,000 clones, more than 75% being singletons. Sequenced: peripheral blood. The receptors shown here come from a human donor with active COVID-19. The donor label of this sample is uncertain. Each CDR3 is given with its conserved first and last residue. Fields, in order: clone size, V gene, D gene, J gene, CDR3 DNA, CDR3 protein. A D gene is named only where the DNA matches it firmly. Not all rows give a size; the values are once, few, many and, for expanded clones, a class.

medium-sized	TRBV2	TRBD1	TRBJ1-6	TGTGCCAGCAGTGAATTTGGGACAGGTCTGTCACCCCTCCACTTT	CASSEFGTGLSPLHF
NA	TRBV5-1	TRBD2	TRBJ2-2	TGCGCCAGCAGAACGGGACTAGCGGGAGGGCAGACCGGGGAGCTGTTTTTT	CASRTGLAGGQTGELFF
NA	TRBV14	NA	TRBJ1-1	TGTGCCAGCAGCCAACTCCAGATGAACACTGAAGCTTTCTTT	CASSQLQMNTEAFF
once	TRBV30	NA	TRBJ1-2	TGTGCCTGGAGTGTACTGATGGCGGGGGGCGGCTACACCTTC	CAWSVLMAGGGYTF
NA	TRBV15	NA	TRBJ2-3	TGTGCCACCAGCGGCTATGGCTCCGGGGCAGATACGCAGTATTTT	CATSGYGSGADTQYF
NA	TRBV6-4	NA	TRBJ2-3	TGTGCCAGCAGTGAGGGGGGGGCTGGAGCAGATACGCAGTATTTT	CASSEGGAGADTQYF
few	TRBV5-1	NA	TRBJ1-1	TGCGCCAGCAGCTCCCGGACAGCGAACACTGAAGCTTTCTTT	CASSSRTANTEAFF
NA	TRBV14	TRBD1	TRBJ1-4	TGTGCCAGCAGCCAAGTGGGACAGGGGGCTTTGGGTGAAAAACTGTTTTTT	CASSQVGQGALGEKLFF
NA	TRBV5-6	NA	TRBJ1-2	TGTGCCAGCAGCTTCCGGGACAAAAGGGCCCAGGCTTCTGGCTACACCTTC	CASSFRDKRAQASGYTF
NA	TRBV4-1	NA	TRBJ2-1	TGCGCCAGCAGCCTTGAGAAGGGGAAGGGCACGATGGATGAGCAGTTCTTC	CASSLEKGKGTMDEQFF
NA	TRBV28	TRBD2	TRBJ2-5	TGTGCCAGCAGTTTCGACTGGCGGGAGATTTTTGAGACCCAGTACTTC	CASSFDWREIFETQYF
once	TRBV19	TRBD1	TRBJ2-5	TGTGCCATCCGGGACAGTAGGGAGACCCAGTACTTC	CAIRDSRETQYF
NA	TRBV11-2	NA	TRBJ1-3	TGTGCCAGCAGCTTATCAGGCTTGGGTGGAAACACCATATATTTT	CASSLSGLGGNTIYF
NA	TRBV2	TRBD2	TRBJ2-1	TGTGCCAGCGCTAGCGGGAGCGGAAATGAGCAGTTCTTC	CASASGSGNEQFF
NA	TRBV7-9	NA	TRBJ2-5	TGTGCCAGCAGCCCCCACTCCGGGGTATGGGAGACCCAGTACTTC	CASSPHSGVWETQYF
NA	TRBV9	TRBD1	TRBJ1-3	TGTGCCAGCAGCGGCCGGGACAGTCTTACGAACACCATATATTTT	CASSGRDSLTNTIYF
NA	TRBV11-3	TRBD1	TRBJ1-2	TGTGCCAGCAGCTTAGCAGGGGGTTATGGCTACACCTTC	CASSLAGGYGYTF
NA	TRBV30	NA	TRBJ2-5	TGTGCCTGGGGGAGGTCCCTCCGGGAGACCCAGTACTTC	CAWGRSLRETQYF
NA	TRBV2	NA	TRBJ1-2	TGTGCCAGCCGGAGCGAAGCTAACTATGGCTACACCTTC	CASRSEANYGYTF
NA	TRBV15	TRBD1	TRBJ1-1	TGTGCCACCAGCAGAGATGGGACAGCTAGGGTTGAAGCTTTCTTT	CATSRDGTARVEAFF
NA	TRBV11-3	TRBD2	TRBJ2-1	TGTGCCAGCAGCTCGGGTGGACTAGCGGGAGTCAATGAGCAGTTCTTC	CASSSGGLAGVNEQFF
NA	TRBV7-9	TRBD2	TRBJ2-5	TGTGCCAGTAACCGGGGAGGGGAAGAGACCCAGTACTTC	CASNRGGEETQYF
NA	TRBV5-6	TRBD2	TRBJ2-7	TGTGCCAGCAGCAGAGTGACTAGCGGGGAGTACTACGAGCAGTACTTC	CASSRVTSGEYYEQYF
NA	TRBV7-6	TRBD1	TRBJ2-7	TGTGCCAGCAGCCTAACCGGGACAGGGACCTACGAGCAGTACTTC	CASSLTGTGTYEQYF
NA	TRBV5-5	TRBD1	TRBJ1-6	TGTGCCAGCTCTACGGGGGGACAGGGGCTCAATTCACCCCTCCACTTT	CASSTGGQGLNSPLHF
NA	TRBV5-1	NA	TRBJ2-7	TGCGCCAGCAGCTTGCTTAACGGCGGAAACTACGAGCAGTACTTC	CASSLLNGGNYEQYF
NA	TRBV5-1	NA	TRBJ1-1	TGCGCCAGCAGCTTTACAGGGACTGAAGCTTTCTTT	CASSFTGTEAFF
NA	TRBV2	NA	TRBJ1-5	TGTGCCAGCAGTGGCAGGCTCAATCAGCCCCAGCATTTT	CASSGRLNQPQHF